A single sample gave rise to the 30 T cell receptor beta chains below, sequenced in a study of shared clonotypes between healthy human individuals. Only in-frame clones appear in the TCRdb table, and some are missing; sequencing was by immunoSEQ multiplex PCR. Here the sample spans a few hundred thousand clones, more than 95% being singletons. Sequences were obtained from naive CD4+ T cells sorted from blood. Subset described: CD45RA+ positively selected. These TCRs come from a woman in her 30s in good health.

The gene calls are TRBV2 and TRBJ2-7; possibly TRBD2 for D (5 bases). There are 14 residues in the CDR3. CDR1 is SNHLY, CDR2 FYNNEI, per germline. Trimming took 8 bases from V and 0 from J, leaving 14 bases between them. The CDR3 nucleotides read TGTGCCAGCTTATCTACTGGGAGCTCCTACGAGCAGTACTTC. Translating it yields CASLSTGSSYEQYF.

The chain links TRBV20-1 to TRBJ2-3; D remains ambiguous. Per the germline V gene, CDR1 is DFQATT and CDR2 is SNEGSKA (reference sequence). CDR3 length: 10 residues. The CDR3 region has the DNA TGCAGCGGAGCCCAAGATACGCAGTATTTT. It yields the protein CSGAQDTQYF.

The gene calls are TRBV7-9 and TRBJ2-1; D may be TRBD2 (5 bases). The germline V gene has CDR1 SEHNR and CDR2 FQNEAQ (reference sequence). Trimming took off 6 bases at V and 7 bases at J, with 25 bases between the two ends. CDR3 size: 17 residues. The DNA of the CDR3 is TGTGCCAGCAGTCAGAGGGCTCGGGGAGCTTCAGATAATGAGCAGTTCTTC. Amino acid sequence: CASSQRARGASDNEQFF.

This chain connects TRBV28 to TRBJ2-3; 7 bases fit TRBD1. This CDR3 has 15 amino acids. Germline-derived CDR1 and CDR2 are MDHEN and SYDVKM. V lost 9 bases, J lost 2 bases, and 11 bases stayed unmatched. The CDR3 protein is CASWTPGQSTDTQYF. The CDR3 nucleotides read TGTGCCAGTTGGACTCCGGGACAGTCCACAGATACGCAGTATTTT.

The chain has TRBV4-1 and TRBJ2-5; D is tentatively TRBD1 or TRBD2 (6 bases each). CDR3 size: 14 residues. The V end lost 6 bases, the J end lost 5 bases, and 16 bases lay between the germline ends. The germline V gene has CDR1 MGHRA and CDR2 YSYEKL. CDR3 region: CASRPVGGLETQYF. The CDR3, as DNA: TGCGCCAGCAGACCCGTGGGGGGCCTGGAGACCCAGTACTTC.

The rearrangement links TRBV19 to TRBJ1-5; tentative D call: TRBD1 (5 bases). This CDR3 has 13 amino acids. V lost 5 bases and J 5 bases, leaving 10 bases between the germline ends. The germline gives CDR1 LNHDA, CDR2 SQIVND (reference sequence). CDR3 in DNA: TGTGCCAGTAGTGAGGGACCGCATCAGCCCCAGCATTTT. Protein: CASSEGPHQPQHF.

The rearrangement joins TRBV18 to TRBJ2-7, with 11 positions matching TRBD1. CDR1 is KGHSH, CDR2 LQKENI, per germline. V lost 3 bases to trimming and J lost 3 bases; unmatched junction nucleotides: 4. CDR3 length: 15 amino acids. CDR3 loop: CASSPRGTGGYEQYF. CDR3 in DNA: TGTGCCAGCTCACCCCGGGGGACAGGGGGCTACGAGCAGTACTTC.

This chain links TRBV30 with TRBJ2-7; 7 nucleotides match TRBD1. Unmatched junction bases numbered 3, after V lost 3 bases and J lost 1 base. This CDR3 is built from 13 residues. Germline CDR1 reads GTSNPN; CDR2 reads SVGIG (reference sequence). CDR3 region: CAWRRTGSYEQYF. DNA of the CDR3: TGTGCCTGGAGGCGGACAGGTTCCTACGAGCAGTACTTC.

The chain links TRBV12-1 to TRBJ2-1; the D call in the table, TRBD2, was not verified against the DNA. TRBV12-1 is an annotated pseudogene. The CDR3 has 19 residues. CDR3 in amino acids: CASSLGPRGPSGSGYEQFF. As DNA, the CDR3 is TGTGCCAGCAGCCTCGGACCGAGAGGTCCTAGCGGGAGTGGCTATGAGCAGTTCTTC.

The chain recombines TRBV2 with TRBJ1-5; D gene uncertain. Trimming left V 4 bases short and J 0 bases short, with 19 bases between. CDR1 SNHLY and CDR2 FYNNEI come from the germline V gene. The CDR3 is 18 residues long. The CDR3 loop reads CASSGSQHENSSNQPQHF. CDR3 sequence (DNA): TGTGCCAGCAGTGGAAGCCAACATGAAAACAGTAGCAATCAGCCCCAGCATTTT.

The rearrangement joins TRBV19 to TRBJ2-6; D tentatively reads TRBD1 or TRBD2 (5 bases each). The CDR3 is made up of 16 amino acids. V was cut by 1 base and J by 5 bases, with 12 bases left in between. Germline V gene data show CDR1 as LNHDA and CDR2 as SQIVND (reference sequence). The CDR3 protein is CASSIGMGVRANVLTF. The DNA of the CDR3 is TGTGCCAGTAGTATAGGGATGGGGGTTAGGGCCAACGTCCTGACTTTC.

The V and J genes are TRBV28 and TRBJ1-6, with 12 bases aligning to TRBD1. Germline CDR1 is MDHEN and CDR2 is SYDVKM. V lost 6 bases and J lost 9; bases outside the gene matches: 6. This CDR3 is 15 amino acids long. CDR3 loop: CASRPGTGGVSPLHF. The DNA of the CDR3 is TGTGCCAGCAGACCCGGGACAGGGGGCGTTTCACCCCTCCACTTT.

The gene calls are TRBV19 and TRBJ2-1; tentatively, D is TRBD1 (5 bases). The V end was cut by 3 bases, the J end by 8 bases, with 8 bases between. The CDR3 consists of 12 residues. Germline values: CDR1 LNHDA, CDR2 SQIVND (reference sequence). The CDR3 spells CASSMVGHEQFF. The CDR3 bases are TGTGCCAGTAGTATGGTGGGGCATGAGCAGTTCTTC.

The rearrangement uses TRBV5-6 and TRBJ2-7; D might be TRBD1 (6 bases). Looked up from germline, CDR1 is SGHDT and CDR2 is YYEEEE. The CDR3 extends over 14 amino acids. V was clipped by 4 bases and J by 0 bases, with 11 bases between them. As DNA, the CDR3 is TGTGCCAGCAGCCGCCCACAGGGCTCCTACGAGCAGTACTTC. It translates to CASSRPQGSYEQYF.

This chain joins TRBV7-2 and TRBJ2-7, with TRBD2 identical over 10 bases. This CDR3 comprises 15 residues. Trimming took 2 bases from V and 6 from J; bases not matched to a gene: 7. Looked up from germline, CDR1 is SGHTA and CDR2 is FQGNSA. The CDR3 nucleotides are TGTGCCAGCAGCTTATTAGGTCTAGCGGGAGCCGAGCAGTACTTC. It translates to CASSLLGLAGAEQYF.

The V call is TRBV6-5, the J call TRBJ1-1; D may be TRBD1 (5 bases). This CDR3 is 14 amino acids long. Germline assignment: CDR1 MNHEY and CDR2 SVGAGI. V shed 3 bases and J shed 1 base, with 9 bases lying between them. The CDR3 sequence is CASSYAGQNTEAFF. The CDR3 DNA sequence: TGTGCCAGCAGTTATGCGGGGCAGAACACTGAAGCTTTCTTT.

This chain uses TRBV19 with TRBJ1-1, with a tentative D call TRBD1 (5 bases). The germline V and J ends were trimmed by 1 base and 1 base, with 19 bases remaining between them. The germline CDR1 and CDR2 sequences are LNHDA and SQIVND (reference sequence). This CDR3 is 18 amino acids long. The CDR3 sequence is CASSIGRGELVKNTEAFF. The CDR3 bases are TGTGCCAGTAGTATAGGGCGGGGGGAATTGGTGAAGAACACTGAAGCTTTCTTT.

The chain links TRBV5-1 to TRBJ1-2; TRBD1 matches at 10 bases. Trimming at V came to 2 bases and at J to 6 bases, leaving 4 bases not matched to a gene. Germline values: CDR1 SGHRS, CDR2 YFSETQ. The CDR3 runs to 14 residues. The CDR3 sequence: CASSLEGQGDGYTF. In DNA, the CDR3 is TGCGCCAGCAGCTTAGAAGGACAGGGGGATGGCTACACCTTC. The whole variable domain, filled in from reference TRBV5-1 and TRBJ1-2, reads KAGVTQTPRYLIKTRGQQVTLSCSPISGHRSVSWYQQTPGQGLQFLFEYFSETQRNKGNFPGRFSGRQFSNSRSEMNVSTLELGDSALYLCASSLEGQGDGYTFGSGTRLTVV.

Notes on this clone: The sample carries other DNA sequences with the same CDR3. The CDR3 nucleotides are TGTGCCAGCTCACCAGGGCAGGGCAATGAGCAGTTCTTC. This codes for CASSPGQGNEQFF. The chain combines TRBV18 with TRBJ2-1; tentative D call: TRBD1 (5 bases). V was clipped by 2 bases and J by 6 bases, with 8 bases between them. The CDR3 spans 13 residues. CDR1 is KGHSH, CDR2 LQKENI, per germline.

J is TRBJ1-2 and V is TRBV18; D is uncertain. The germline CDR1 and CDR2 sequences are KGHSH and LQKENI. V dropped 3 bases and J dropped 3 bases, with 8 bases sitting between them. This CDR3 region has 13 residues. CDR3: CASSPGEDYGYTF. In DNA form, the CDR3 reads TGTGCCAGCTCACCCGGGGAGGACTATGGCTACACCTTC.

This rearrangement joins TRBV29-1 to TRBJ2-6; perhaps TRBD1 as D (6 bases). Deletions cut 5 bases from V and 2 bases from J, with 13 bases between. The CDR3 length is 15 residues. From germline, CDR1 is SQVTM and CDR2 ANQGSEA. CDR3 DNA: TGCAGCGTTATGGGACACCGGACTGGGGCCAACGTCCTGACTTTC. It is translated as CSVMGHRTGANVLTF.

V is TRBV28 and J is TRBJ2-2, with 10 bases fitting TRBD2. This CDR3 contains 15 residues. Trimming removed 8 bases from V and 4 bases from J; junction bases left unmatched: 7. In germline, CDR1 is MDHEN, CDR2 SYDVKM. The DNA of the CDR3 is TGTGCCAGCCTCAGCGGGAGGGCCCTCACCGGGGAGCTGTTTTTT. It specifies CASLSGRALTGELFF.

The rearrangement uses TRBV7-2 and TRBJ1-2, with 10 bases lining up with TRBD1. Germline CDR1 SGHTA, CDR2 FQGNSA. The CDR3 contains 17 residues. The J segment lost 2 bases and the V segment lost 1 base, leaving 7 bases of the junction unmatched. DNA of the CDR3: TGTGCCAGCAGCTTAGGGCCCCCGGGACAGGGGAACTATGGCTACACCTTC. Its translation is CASSLGPPGQGNYGYTF. Variable domain in full (rest from reference TRBV7-2 and TRBJ1-2): GAGVSQSPSNKVTEKGKDVELRCDPISGHTALYWYRQSLGQGLEFLIYFQGNSAPDKSGLPSDRFSAERTGGSVSTLTIQRTQQEDSAVYLCASSLGPPGQGNYGYTFGSGTRLTVV.

The rearrangement links TRBV5-1 to TRBJ2-5; maybe TRBD2 (6 bases). V was clipped by 4 bases and J by 5 bases, with 15 bases between them. The V gene's germline CDR1 is SGHRS and CDR2 YFSETQ. This CDR3 is built from 14 residues. For the CDR3, the DNA is TGCGCCAGCAGCCTGGAGGGCCCCGGGGAGACCCAGTACTTC. It encodes CASSLEGPGETQYF.

As to this clone: This CDR3 is missing its conserved last phenylalanine or tryptophan, likely due to a read error. The DNA is omitted, as the CDR3 cannot be located on it reliably, and the CDR3 follows TCRdb's listing. The chain employs TRBV14 and TRBJ2-6; the listed D gene, TRBD2, was not tested against the DNA. The length of the CDR3 is 10 amino acids, counting both ends. Looked up from germline, CDR1 is SGHDN and CDR2 is FVKESK. The CDR3 sequence is CASSLTLPSG.

The chain combines TRBV5-6 with TRBJ1-1, with unresolved D. The CDR3 has 12 amino acids. Germline V gives CDR1 SGHDT, CDR2 YYEEEE. The V and J ends lost 2 bases and 5 bases respectively, with 7 bases between them. The CDR3: CASSFGRTEAFF. CDR3 sequence (DNA): TGTGCCAGCAGCTTTGGGAGGACTGAAGCTTTCTTT. Variable domain in full (rest from reference TRBV5-6 and TRBJ1-1): DAGVTQSPTHLIKTRGQQVTLRCSPKSGHDTVSWYQQALGQGPQFIFQYYEEEERQRGNFPDRFSGHQFPNYSSELNVNALLLGDSALYLCASSFGRTEAFFGQGTRLTVV.

DNA of the CDR3: TGTGCCAGCACATCATCGTTCAGGGGGCGCGAGCAGTACTTC. Its translation is CASTSSFRGREQYF. The genes are TRBV16 and TRBJ2-5; TRBD1 matches 8 bases. TRBJ2-7 matches the DNA end more closely, so the J call is doubtful. Germline assignment: CDR1 KGHSY and CDR2 FQNENV. The length of the CDR3 is 14 residues.

The V and J genes are TRBV5-1 and TRBJ1-2; D ambiguous. This CDR3 region has 12 residues. Germline CDR1 and CDR2: SGHRS and YFSETQ. Trimming removed 1 base from V and 4 bases from J, with 5 bases in between. CDR3 DNA sequence: TGCGCCAGCAGCTTGTCTGGCTATGGCTACACCTTC. As protein: CASSLSGYGYTF.

V usage is TRBV28 and J usage is TRBJ2-5; D perhaps matches TRBD2 (6 bases). The J call may be wrong; the DNA end is better matched by TRBJ2-7. Germline CDR1 MDHEN, CDR2 SYDVKM. There are 14 residues in the CDR3. The CDR3 sequence: CASSLTAGYYEQYF. DNA for the CDR3: TGTGCCAGCAGTTTAACAGCGGGTTACTACGAGCAGTACTTC.

This chain joins TRBV11-1 and TRBJ2-5; a possible D gene is TRBD1 (6 bases). The CDR3 runs to 14 residues. The V gene's germline CDR1 is SGHAT and CDR2 FQDESV (reference sequence). The V gene lost 2 bases and the J gene lost 2 bases, with 9 bases spanning the gap. The chain's CDR3 is CASSLFQGQETQYF. CDR3 in DNA: TGTGCCAGCAGCTTATTTCAGGGGCAAGAGACCCAGTACTTC.